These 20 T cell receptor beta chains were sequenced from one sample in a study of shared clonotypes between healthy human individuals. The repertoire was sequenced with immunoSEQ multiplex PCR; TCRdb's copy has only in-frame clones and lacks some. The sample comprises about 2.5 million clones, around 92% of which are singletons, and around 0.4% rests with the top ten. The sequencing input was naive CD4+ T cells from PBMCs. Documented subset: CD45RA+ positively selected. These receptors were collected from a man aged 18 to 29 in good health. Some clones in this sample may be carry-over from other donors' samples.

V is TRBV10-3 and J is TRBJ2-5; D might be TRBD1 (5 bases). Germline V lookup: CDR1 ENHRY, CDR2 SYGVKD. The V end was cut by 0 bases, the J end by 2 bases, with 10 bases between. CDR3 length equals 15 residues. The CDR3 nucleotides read TGTGCCATCAGTGAGTCGGGGCAGGGTCAAGAGACCCAGTACTTC. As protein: CAISESGQGQETQYF.

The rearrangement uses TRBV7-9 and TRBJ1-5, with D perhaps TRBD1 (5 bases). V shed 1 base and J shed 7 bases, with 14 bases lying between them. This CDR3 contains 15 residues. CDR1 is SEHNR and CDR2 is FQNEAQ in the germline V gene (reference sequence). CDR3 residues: CASSLGDFTKQPQHF. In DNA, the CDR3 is TGTGCCAGCAGCTTAGGGGACTTCACCAAACAGCCCCAGCATTTT.

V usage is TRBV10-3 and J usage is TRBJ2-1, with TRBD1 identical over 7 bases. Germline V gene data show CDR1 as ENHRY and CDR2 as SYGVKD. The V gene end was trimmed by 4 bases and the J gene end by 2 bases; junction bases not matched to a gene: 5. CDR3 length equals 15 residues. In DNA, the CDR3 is TGTGCCATCAGTGGGTCAGGGGGACCCTACAATGAGCAGTTCTTC. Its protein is CAISGSGGPYNEQFF.

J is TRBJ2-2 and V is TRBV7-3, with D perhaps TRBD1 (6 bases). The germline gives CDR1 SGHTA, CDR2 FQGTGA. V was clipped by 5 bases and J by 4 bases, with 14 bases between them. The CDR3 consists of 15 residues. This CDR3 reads CASSRNRVGTGELFF. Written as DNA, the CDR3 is TGTGCCAGCAGCCGAAACAGGGTCGGCACCGGGGAGCTGTTTTTT.

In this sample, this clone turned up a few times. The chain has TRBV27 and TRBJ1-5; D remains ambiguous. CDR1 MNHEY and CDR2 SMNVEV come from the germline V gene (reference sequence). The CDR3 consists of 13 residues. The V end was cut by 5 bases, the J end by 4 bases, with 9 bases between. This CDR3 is CASSKTRNQPQHF. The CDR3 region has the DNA TGTGCCAGCAGTAAGACACGAAATCAGCCCCAGCATTTT.

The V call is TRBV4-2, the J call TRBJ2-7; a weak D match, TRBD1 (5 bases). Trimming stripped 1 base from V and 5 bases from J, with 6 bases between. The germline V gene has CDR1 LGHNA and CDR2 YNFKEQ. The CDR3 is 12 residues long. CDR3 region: CASSQGGDEQYF. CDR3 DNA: TGTGCCAGCAGCCAAGGGGGCGACGAGCAGTACTTC.

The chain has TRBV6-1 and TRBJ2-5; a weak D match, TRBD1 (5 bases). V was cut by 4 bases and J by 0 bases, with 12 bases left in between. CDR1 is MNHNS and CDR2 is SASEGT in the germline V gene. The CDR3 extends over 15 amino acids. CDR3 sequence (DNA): TGTGCCAGCAGTGGTAGACAGAAGTACCAAGAGACCCAGTACTTC. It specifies CASSGRQKYQETQYF.

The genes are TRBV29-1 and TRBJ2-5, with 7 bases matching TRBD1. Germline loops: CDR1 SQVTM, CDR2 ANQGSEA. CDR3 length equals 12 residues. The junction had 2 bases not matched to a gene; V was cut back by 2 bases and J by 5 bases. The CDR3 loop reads CSVEWDSETQYF. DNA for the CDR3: TGCAGCGTTGAATGGGACAGCGAGACCCAGTACTTC.

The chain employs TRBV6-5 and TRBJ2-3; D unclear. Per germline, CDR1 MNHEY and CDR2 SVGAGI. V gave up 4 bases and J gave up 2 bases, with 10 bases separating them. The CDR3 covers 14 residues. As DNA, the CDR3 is TGTGCCAGCAGTTTATGGGCGGACACAGATACGCAGTATTTT. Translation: CASSLWADTDTQYF.

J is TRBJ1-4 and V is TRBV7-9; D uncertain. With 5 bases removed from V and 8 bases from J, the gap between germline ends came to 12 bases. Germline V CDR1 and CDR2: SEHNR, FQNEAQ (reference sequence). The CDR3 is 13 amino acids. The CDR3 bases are TGTGCCAGCAGCGGAGAAGACCGGGAAAAACTGTTTTTT. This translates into CASSGEDREKLFF.

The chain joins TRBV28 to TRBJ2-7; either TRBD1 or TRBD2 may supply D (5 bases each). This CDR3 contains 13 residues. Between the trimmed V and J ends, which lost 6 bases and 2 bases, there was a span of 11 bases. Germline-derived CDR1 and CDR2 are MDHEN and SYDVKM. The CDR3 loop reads CASRGVHAYEQYF. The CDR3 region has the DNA TGTGCCAGCAGGGGGGTACACGCCTACGAGCAGTACTTC.

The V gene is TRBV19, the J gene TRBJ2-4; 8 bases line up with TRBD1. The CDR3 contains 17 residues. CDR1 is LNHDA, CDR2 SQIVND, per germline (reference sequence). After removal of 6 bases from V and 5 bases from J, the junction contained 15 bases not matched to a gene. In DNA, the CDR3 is TGTGCCAGTAGCACTTATACAGGGGGACCTAGAGAAAACATTCAGTACTTC. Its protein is CASSTYTGGPRENIQYF. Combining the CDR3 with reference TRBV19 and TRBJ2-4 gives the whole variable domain DGGITQSPKYLFRKEGQNVTLSCEQNLNHDAMYWYRQDPGQGLRLIYYSQIVNDFQKGDIAEGYSVSREKKESFPLTVTSAQKNPTAFYLCASSTYTGGPRENIQYFGAGTRLSVL.

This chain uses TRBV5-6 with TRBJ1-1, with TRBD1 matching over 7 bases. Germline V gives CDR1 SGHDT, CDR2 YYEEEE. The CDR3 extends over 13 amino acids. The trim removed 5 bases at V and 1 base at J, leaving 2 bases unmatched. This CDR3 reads CASSRDRNTEAFF. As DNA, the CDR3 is TGTGCCAGCAGTAGGGACAGGAACACTGAAGCTTTCTTT.

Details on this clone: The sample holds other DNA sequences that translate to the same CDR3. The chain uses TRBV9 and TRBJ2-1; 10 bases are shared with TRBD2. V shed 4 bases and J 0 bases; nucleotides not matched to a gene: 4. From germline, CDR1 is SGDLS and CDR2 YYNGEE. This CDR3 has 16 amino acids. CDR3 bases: TGTGCCAGCAGCCCTCGGACTAGCGGCTCCTACAATGAGCAGTTCTTC. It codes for CASSPRTSGSYNEQFF.

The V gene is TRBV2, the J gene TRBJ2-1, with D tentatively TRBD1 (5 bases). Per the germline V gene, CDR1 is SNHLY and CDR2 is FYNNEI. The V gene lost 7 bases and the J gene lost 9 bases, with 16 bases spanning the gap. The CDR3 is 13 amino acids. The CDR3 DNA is TGTGCCAGCACCCAAAGGGGCAGACCTGAGCAGTTCTTC. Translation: CASTQRGRPEQFF. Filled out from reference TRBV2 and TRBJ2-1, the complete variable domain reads EPEVTQTPSHQVTQMGQEVILRCVPISNHLYFYWYRQILGQKVEFLVSFYNNEISEKSEIFDDQFSVERPDGSNFTLKIRSTKLEDSAMYFCASTQRGRPEQFFGPGTRLTVL.

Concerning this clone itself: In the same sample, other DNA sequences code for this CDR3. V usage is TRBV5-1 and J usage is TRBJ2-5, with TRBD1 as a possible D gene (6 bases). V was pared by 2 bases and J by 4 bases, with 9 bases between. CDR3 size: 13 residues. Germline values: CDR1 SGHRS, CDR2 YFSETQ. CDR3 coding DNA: TGCGCCAGCAGCTTACAGGGTGGAGAGACCCAGTACTTC. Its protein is CASSLQGGETQYF.

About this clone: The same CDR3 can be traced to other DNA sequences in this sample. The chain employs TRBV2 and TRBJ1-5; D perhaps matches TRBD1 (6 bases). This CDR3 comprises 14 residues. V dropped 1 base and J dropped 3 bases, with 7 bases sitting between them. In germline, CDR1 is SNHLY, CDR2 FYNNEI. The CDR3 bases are TGTGCCAGCAGTGAAGGGACAGCCAATCAGCCCCAGCATTTT. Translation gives CASSEGTANQPQHF.

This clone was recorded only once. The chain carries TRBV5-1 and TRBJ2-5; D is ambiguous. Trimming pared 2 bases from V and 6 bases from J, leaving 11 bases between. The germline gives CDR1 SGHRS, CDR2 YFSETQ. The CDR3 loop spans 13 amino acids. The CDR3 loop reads CASSLDIQKTQYF. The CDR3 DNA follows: TGCGCCAGCAGCTTAGACATCCAGAAGACCCAGTACTTC.

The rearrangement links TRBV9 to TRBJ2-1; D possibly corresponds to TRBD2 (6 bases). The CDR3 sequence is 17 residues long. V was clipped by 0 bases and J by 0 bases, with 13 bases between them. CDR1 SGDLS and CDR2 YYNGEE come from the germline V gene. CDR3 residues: CASSVGSSVSSYNEQFF. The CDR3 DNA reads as TGTGCCAGCAGCGTAGGGTCTAGCGTGAGCTCCTACAATGAGCAGTTCTTC. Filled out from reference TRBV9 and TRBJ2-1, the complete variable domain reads DSGVTQTPKHLITATGQRVTLRCSPRSGDLSVYWYQQSLDQGLQFLIQYYNGEERAKGNILERFSAQQFPDLHSELNLSSLELGDSALYFCASSVGSSVSSYNEQFFGPGTRLTVL.

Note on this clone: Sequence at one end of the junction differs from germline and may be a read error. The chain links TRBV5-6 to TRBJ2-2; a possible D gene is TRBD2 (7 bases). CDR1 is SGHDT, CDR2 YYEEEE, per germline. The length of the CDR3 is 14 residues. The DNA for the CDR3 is TGTGCCAGCAGCTTGCGGGGGGCCCACCGGGGAGCTGTTTTT. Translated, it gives CASSLRGAHRGAVF.